Listed here are 20 T cell receptor beta chains from one sample, sequenced in a study of T-cell reconstitution after alpha-beta-depleted transplantation in children. Molecular barcoding with unique molecular identifiers was used for the TCRbeta library. In TCRdb, the PCR reads were re-called with MiXCR into one record per CDR3 protein. The sample records around 380,000 distinct CDR3 sequences, about a tenth being singletons. The sample consisted of PBMCs from the stem cell graft donor, taken from the stem cell graft. These receptors were taken from a human donor who donated a stem cell graft to a child with acute myeloid leukemia.

The V call is TRBV11-3, the J call TRBJ2-1; 11 bases align to TRBD2. The CDR3 spans 15 residues. Germline-derived CDR1 and CDR2 are SGHNT and YENEEA. J gave up 7 bases and V 5 bases, and 7 bases lay outside the gene matches. In DNA, the CDR3 is TGTGCCAGCAGCCCGACTAGCGGGATAGGGAATGAGCAGTTCTTC. Amino acids: CASSPTSGIGNEQFF.

This clonotype has a handful of counts. The gene calls are TRBV29-1 and TRBJ2-1, with 8 nucleotides matching TRBD1. V dropped 5 bases and J dropped 10; count of bases not matched to a gene: 4. The CDR3 extends over 11 amino acids. Germline V gene lookup returns CDR1 SQVTM and CDR2 ANQGSEA. In DNA form, the CDR3 reads TGCAGCGTTCCACAGGGGGACGAGCAGTTCTTC. Its translation is CSVPQGDEQFF.

V usage is TRBV6-1 and J usage is TRBJ2-7; 7 bases fit TRBD1. Trimming took 0 bases from V and 3 from J; bases not matched to a gene: 5. The CDR3 totals 15 residues. Germline assignment: CDR1 MNHNS and CDR2 SASEGT. The CDR3 protein is CASSEAQGSSYEQYF. Written as DNA, the CDR3 is TGTGCCAGCAGTGAAGCACAGGGGTCAAGCTACGAGCAGTACTTC.

This clonotype came up a few times. The rearrangement links TRBV5-1 to TRBJ1-1; no clear D. Per germline, CDR1 SGHRS and CDR2 YFSETQ. The V end was cut by 4 bases, the J end by 1 base, with 17 bases between. The CDR3 totals 16 residues. CDR3 bases: TGCGCCAGCAGCCCCCGTTTAGGGTGGGCGAACACTGAAGCTTTCTTT. Encoded protein: CASSPRLGWANTEAFF.

This chain joins TRBV9 and TRBJ2-3, with D perhaps TRBD2 (6 bases). CDR1 and CDR2 (germline): SGDLS, YYNGEE. This CDR3 has 15 amino acids. V was clipped by 0 bases and J by 2 bases, with 10 bases between them. CDR3 nucleotides: TGTGCCAGCAGCGTAGTCGGGGGAATCACAGATACGCAGTATTTT. It specifies CASSVVGGITDTQYF.

This chain connects TRBV29-1 to TRBJ1-2, with 8 bases that match TRBD1. V trimming: 5 bases; J trimming: 7 bases; junction bases outside the gene matches: 6. This CDR3 comprises 12 residues. CDR1 is SQVTM, CDR2 ANQGSEA, per germline. The CDR3 here is CSVLGQGGGYTF. CDR3 DNA: TGCAGCGTTCTCGGACAGGGTGGTGGCTACACCTTC.

In its sample, this clonotype was seen a few times. The chain recombines TRBV10-3 with TRBJ2-2; 9 nucleotides align to TRBD1. The CDR3 spans 15 residues. Germline V gene data show CDR1 as ENHRY and CDR2 as SYGVKD. The V and J ends lost 7 bases and 1 base, in that order; junction bases with no gene match: 4. The CDR3 nucleotides read TGTGCCATCACCTCGACAGGGGGGAACACCGGGGAGCTGTTTTTT. Protein product: CAITSTGGNTGELFF.

This clonotype was recorded at least ten times. The V and J genes are TRBV12-3 or TRBV12-4 and TRBJ1-1, with 8 bases identical to TRBD1. The CDR3 contains 15 residues. V was clipped by 6 bases and J by 1 base; unmatched bases: 7. In nucleotides, the CDR3 is TGTGCCAGCAGCCGCAGACAGGGGCCGAACACTGAAGCTTTCTTT. This codes for CASSRRQGPNTEAFF.

This clonotype was counted a few times. The rearrangement uses TRBV27 and TRBJ2-2; possible D gene TRBD2, 7 bases. The CDR3 totals 15 residues. Germline CDR1 reads MNHEY; CDR2 reads SMNVEV (reference sequence). Trimming shortened V by 6 bases and J by 7 bases, and 18 bases separated the two germline ends. CDR3 sequence: CASRRGGGANGELFF. Here the CDR3 DNA reads TGTGCCAGCAGACGAGGGGGGGGCGCGAACGGGGAGCTGTTTTTT.

This clonotype was picked up a small number of times. The chain has TRBV7-9 and TRBJ1-4, with D hard to call. V gave up 1 base and J gave up 8 bases, with 5 bases separating them. Germline CDR1 reads SEHNR; CDR2 reads FQNEAQ (reference sequence). The CDR3 extends over 12 amino acids. The CDR3 is CASSLGQEKLFF. The CDR3 coding sequence is TGTGCCAGCAGCTTAGGCCAGGAAAAACTGTTTTTT.

This clonotype was picked up many times. The chain links TRBV20-1 to TRBJ2-1; 8 bases agree with TRBD2. V shed 6 bases, J shed 5 bases, and the junction held 12 bases outside the gene matches. The germline V gene has CDR1 DFQATT and CDR2 SNEGSKA (reference sequence). The CDR3 is 15 residues long. The CDR3 here is CSAAGRGGPNNEQFF. The CDR3 DNA reads TGCAGTGCCGCCGGCCGGGGGGGCCCAAACAATGAGCAGTTCTTC.

This clonotype was counted many times. The chain recombines TRBV5-1 with TRBJ2-3; 10 bases agree with TRBD2. Germline-derived CDR1 and CDR2 are SGHRS and YFSETQ. The ends lost 0 bases at V and 2 bases at J; junction bases unmatched: 3. The CDR3 spans 16 residues. The CDR3, as DNA: TGCGCCAGCAGCTTGGGGACTAGCGGCCTCACAGATACGCAGTATTTT. This sequence encodes CASSLGTSGLTDTQYF.

This chain uses TRBV20-1 with TRBJ1-1, with TRBD1 identical over 7 bases. The V gene's germline CDR1 is DFQATT and CDR2 SNEGSKA (reference sequence). Trimming at V came to 2 bases and at J to 3 bases, leaving 3 bases not matched to a gene. The CDR3 has 13 amino acids. The CDR3 loop is CSARLTGDTEAFF. The CDR3 DNA reads as TGCAGTGCTAGATTAACAGGGGACACTGAAGCTTTCTTT.

This rearrangement joins TRBV29-1 to TRBJ2-3; 12 bases align to TRBD2. Germline CDR1 reads SQVTM; CDR2 reads ANQGSEA. The CDR3 consists of 19 residues. J gave up 1 base and V 3 bases, and 14 bases lay outside the gene matches. The CDR3 DNA sequence: TGCAGCGTTGATAGGCCCCTAGCGGGAGGGTCCTGGGGCACAGATACGCAGTATTTT. Translating it yields CSVDRPLAGGSWGTDTQYF.

There are a few counts of this clonotype. This chain joins TRBV20-1 and TRBJ1-5, with TRBD1 matching over 10 bases. CDR3 length: 15 amino acids. The junction had 10 bases not matched to a gene; V was cut back by 3 bases and J by 8 bases. From germline, CDR1 is DFQATT and CDR2 SNEGSKA (reference sequence). This CDR3 is CSASPGTGEIKPQHF. The CDR3, as DNA: TGCAGTGCTAGTCCCGGGACAGGGGAAATAAAGCCCCAGCATTTT.

Only a few counts were recorded for this clonotype. The chain combines TRBV12-3 or TRBV12-4 with TRBJ2-1; 9 bases are shared with TRBD1. V shed 3 bases and J 4 bases; nucleotides not matched to a gene: 1. This CDR3 spans 14 amino acids. Written as DNA, the CDR3 is TGTGCCAGCAGTTTCGGACAGGGGTACAATGAGCAGTTCTTC. Protein: CASSFGQGYNEQFF.

The chain joins TRBV20-1 to TRBJ1-2; 11 bases are shared with TRBD1. The germline CDR1 and CDR2 sequences are DFQATT and SNEGSKA (reference sequence). The CDR3 loop spans 13 amino acids. J was trimmed by 6 bases and V by 3 bases; bases with no gene match: 3. The CDR3 spells CSARDRGRDGYTF. The DNA of the CDR3 is TGCAGTGCTAGGGACAGGGGGCGCGATGGCTACACCTTC.

A few counts support this clonotype. The V and J genes are TRBV5-1 and TRBJ2-3; TRBD2 matches at 10 bases. CDR3 length equals 16 residues. With V trimmed by 4 bases and J by 2 bases, 7 bases remained unmatched. Germline V lookup: CDR1 SGHRS, CDR2 YFSETQ. The CDR3 reads CASSLTAGGYTDTQYF. The CDR3 nucleotides are TGCGCCAGCAGCCTGACAGCGGGGGGGTACACAGATACGCAGTATTTT.

This clonotype was found a few times. The chain employs TRBV5-1 and TRBJ2-5, with 8 bases aligning to TRBD2. Germline CDR1 is SGHRS and CDR2 is YFSETQ. The CDR3 is 16 residues long. The V and J ends lost 4 bases and 2 bases, in that order; junction bases with no gene match: 10. The CDR3 nucleotides are TGCGCCAGCAGCGGAGGGACTAGGGGCCAGCAAGAGACCCAGTACTTC. Protein sequence: CASSGGTRGQQETQYF.

At least ten counts were recorded for this clonotype. The chain employs TRBV6-2 or TRBV6-3 and TRBJ1-2; D unclear. This CDR3 contains 11 residues. V dropped 5 bases and J dropped 4 bases, with 5 bases sitting between them. Germline V gives CDR1 MNHEY, CDR2 SVGEGT. The CDR3, as DNA: TGTGCCAGCAGTCCCGCCTATGGCTACACCTTC. Protein sequence: CASSPAYGYTF.